This T cell receptor (beta chain) was identified during a study of cytomegalovirus exposure and HLA in healthy donors. The study's findings and limits: Cytomegalovirus-associated TCR beta chains were listed, numbering some 180.

The CDR3 covers 13 residues. Germline assignment: CDR1 SGHDT and CDR2 YYEEEE. Points on this clone: The antigen remains undetermined.

60 Vbeta and 13 Jbeta primers were used in PCR. Here immunoSEQ multiplex PCR was the method, and the copy in TCRdb shows in-frame clones only, minus some. The table has under 200,000 clones, more than 80% seen once. This TCR derives from a woman aged 18-30 years in good health and CMV-seronegative. The chain joins TRBV5-6 to TRBJ2-5, with D uncertain. The last part of the DNA fits TRBJ2-7 better; the J call may be wrong. The sequencing sample was made of PBMCs. The CDR3 sequence: CASSLVTSYEQYF. In DNA, the CDR3 is TGTGCCAGCAGCTTGGTGACTTCCTACGAGCAGTACTTC.